This T cell receptor (beta chain) was identified during a study of CD8+ T cells in alopecia areata. Per germline, CDR1 NNHNN and CDR2 SYGAGS (reference sequence). Trimming removed 6 bases at V and 2 bases at J, with 19 bases between. CDR3 length: 16 amino acids. Details on this clone: Gene labels here are mouse ones. The read stops 4 residues short of the end of the CDR3; the missing end is completed from the germline J gene.

The authors extracted RNA and reverse transcribed it into cDNA as the sequencing template. Measured with immunoSEQ multiplex PCR; TCRdb has only the in-frame clones, and not every one. The sample has roughly 260,000 clones, none seen only once; the top ten hold 1.2%. Markers used for sorting pooled cutaneous lymph node cells were CD4, CD8alpha, NKG2D, NKG2ACE and others. The source of this sequence is a C3H/HeJ mouse with alopecia areata. The mouse line has the MHC haplotype H2-k. Material for sequencing was CD4+ T cells sorted from a lymph node. The chain has TRBV13-2 and TRBJ2-3; possible D gene TRBD2, 7 bases. Incomplete CDR3 DNA: TGTGCCAGCGCCAGACTCGGGGGGCGCGATGCAGAA. The encoded protein is CASARLGGRDAE. The whole CDR3 is CASARLGGRDAETLYF.